This entry is about one T cell receptor beta chain. Its antigen is not known. Germline and junction disagree at one end, which may indicate a read error. Three nested ARM-PCR rounds with V-beta and C-beta primers built TCRB libraries. Unique molecular identifiers were not described for the libraries. TCRdb reanalysed the multiplex PCR reads using MiXCR and keeps one entry per CDR3 protein. The sample has some 10,000 distinct CDR3 sequences, around 68% seen once. Germline V gene lookup returns CDR1 WSHSY and CDR2 SAAADI. The CDR3 runs 15 residues. This entry belongs to a study of tumor-infiltrating lymphocytes in glioblastoma multiforme. Notes on the study in general: T cells were not sorted into functional subsets. RNA-based TCR sequencing may distort clone frequencies, since cells carry unequal TCR transcript numbers.

The sample comprised brain tumor tissue. The origin of this receptor is a male donor with glioblastoma. The rearrangement joins TRBV10-2 to TRBJ2-3; TRBD1 might be the D (6 bases). In nucleotides, the CDR3 is TGCGCCAGCAGTGAGGCAGGGGTCGGGGCAGATAAGCAGTATTTC. This codes for CASSEAGVGADKQYF.